Sequencing of this T cell receptor (beta chain) was carried out in a study of control samples from healthy donors and cancer patients. The repertoire was sequenced with immunoSEQ multiplex PCR; TCRdb's copy has only in-frame clones and lacks some. This sample has fewer than 85,000 clones; about nine tenths occur once, and the top ten carry roughly 7%. This CDR3 has 13 amino acids. Between the trimmed V and J ends, which lost 8 bases and 3 bases, there was a span of 14 bases. Germline V lookup: CDR1 MNHNY, CDR2 SVGAGI (reference sequence). The TCR comes from a man in his fifties in good health. Material: blood. The chain employs TRBV6-6 and TRBJ2-7; TRBD2 might be the D (5 bases). DNA of the CDR3: TGTGCCAGCCGGGATAACCTTAACTACGAGCAGTACTTC. This sequence encodes CASRDNLNYEQYF.